This TCR beta chain is drawn from a study of cytomegalovirus exposure and HLA in healthy donors. Study details: Among the roughly 400 genotyped donors, more than 70% were placed in the Caucasian-associated ancestry cluster.

Concerning this clone: Antigen: not known.

PCR amplification relied on 60 Vbeta primers (plus 13 Jbeta primers). Repertoires were generated with immunoSEQ multiplex PCR, while TCRdb's copy carries only in-frame clones and drops some. Here the sample spans 130,000 to 150,000 clones, around 75% being singletons. CDR3 length: 14 residues. CDR1 is SQVTM and CDR2 is ANQGSEA in the germline V gene. V was trimmed by 7 bases and J by 1 base, leaving 14 bases between them. Findings and caveats of the study: Roughly uniform sequencing depth across donors was assumed, possibly incorrectly.

The clonotype was recovered from a man between 60 and 75 years old in good health and CMV-seronegative. The sequencing sample was made of PBMCs. The chain has TRBV29-1 and TRBJ2-1, with a weak D call TRBD2 (5 bases). This CDR3 is CSAPDSSSYNEQFF. The CDR3 nucleotides read TGCAGCGCCCCGGACTCATCTTCCTACAATGAGCAGTTCTTC.